This TCR beta chain was profiled in a study of human T cells and chemical hapten exposure. CDR1 and CDR2 (germline): MNHNY, SVGAGI (reference sequence). This CDR3 is 12 amino acids long. V gave up 6 bases and J gave up 1 base, with 5 bases separating them. This clonotype was found many times. The time point: pre-sensitization, week 0. Noted treatment: therapeutic diphenylcyclopropenone sensitization with weekly scalp DPC. The study drew its donors from alopecia patients who were 18 to 70 years old and suitable for DPC. TCRdb ran MiXCR on the RACE reads and lists one entry per CDR3 protein. The sample shows 38,000 or so distinct CDR3 sequences, around 7.6% of them seen only once.

The source of this sequence is a woman in her 50s with alopecia areata. Some clones in this sample may be carry-over from other donors' samples. The chain recombines TRBV6-6 with TRBJ2-3, with D maybe TRBD2 (5 bases). Sequencing used whole blood, obtained in connection with sensitization to the hapten diphenylcyclopropenone (DPC). The CDR3 bases are TGTGCCAGCAGGGGAGGCACAGATACGCAGTATTTT. Translating it yields CASRGGTDTQYF.